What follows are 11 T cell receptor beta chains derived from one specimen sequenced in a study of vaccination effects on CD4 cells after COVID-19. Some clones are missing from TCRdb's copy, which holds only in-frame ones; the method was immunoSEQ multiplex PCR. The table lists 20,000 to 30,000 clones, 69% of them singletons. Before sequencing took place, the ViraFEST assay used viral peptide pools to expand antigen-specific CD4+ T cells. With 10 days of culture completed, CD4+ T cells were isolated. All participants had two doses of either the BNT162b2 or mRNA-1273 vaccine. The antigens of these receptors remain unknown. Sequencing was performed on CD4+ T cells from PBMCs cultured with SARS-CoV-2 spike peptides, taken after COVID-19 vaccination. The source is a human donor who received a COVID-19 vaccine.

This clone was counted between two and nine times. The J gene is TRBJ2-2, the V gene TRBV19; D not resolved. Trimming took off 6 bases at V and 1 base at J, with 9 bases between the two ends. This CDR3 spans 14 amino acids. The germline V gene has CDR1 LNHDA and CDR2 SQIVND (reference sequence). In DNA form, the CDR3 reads TGTGCCAGTAGGGGCCCCCGGAACACCGGGGAGCTGTTTTTT. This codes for CASRGPRNTGELFF.

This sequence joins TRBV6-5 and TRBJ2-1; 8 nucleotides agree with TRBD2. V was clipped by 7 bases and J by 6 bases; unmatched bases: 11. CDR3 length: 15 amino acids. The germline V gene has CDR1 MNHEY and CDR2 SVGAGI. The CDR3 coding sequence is TGTGCCAGCACCGATCTAAGCGGGAGAGTCAATGAGCAGTTCTTC. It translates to CASTDLSGRVNEQFF.

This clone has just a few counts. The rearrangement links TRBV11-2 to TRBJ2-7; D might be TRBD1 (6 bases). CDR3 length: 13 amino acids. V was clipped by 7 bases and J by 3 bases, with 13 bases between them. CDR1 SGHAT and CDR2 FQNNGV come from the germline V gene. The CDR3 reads CASTGLGGYEQYF. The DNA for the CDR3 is TGTGCCAGCACCGGATTAGGGGGCTACGAGCAGTACTTC.

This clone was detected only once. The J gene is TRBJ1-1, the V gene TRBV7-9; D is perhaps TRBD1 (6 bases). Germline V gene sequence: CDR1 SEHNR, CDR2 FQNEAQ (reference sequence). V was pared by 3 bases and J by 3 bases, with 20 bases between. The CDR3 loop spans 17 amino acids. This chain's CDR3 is CASSFGDDWGLHTEAFF. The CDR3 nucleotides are TGTGCCAGCAGCTTCGGGGATGATTGGGGGCTACACACTGAAGCTTTCTTT.

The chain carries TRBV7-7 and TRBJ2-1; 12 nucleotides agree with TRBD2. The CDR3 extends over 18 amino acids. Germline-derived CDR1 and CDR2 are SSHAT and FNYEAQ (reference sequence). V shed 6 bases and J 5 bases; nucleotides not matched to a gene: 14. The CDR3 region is CASSLLPSGGVRHNEQFF. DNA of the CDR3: TGTGCCAGCAGTCTGTTGCCTAGCGGGGGGGTTAGACACAATGAGCAGTTCTTC.

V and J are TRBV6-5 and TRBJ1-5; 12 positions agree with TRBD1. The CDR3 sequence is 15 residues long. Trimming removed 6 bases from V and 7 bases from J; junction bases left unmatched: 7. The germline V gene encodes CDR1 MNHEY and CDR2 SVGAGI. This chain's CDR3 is CASSAGTGGGQPQHF. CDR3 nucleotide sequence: TGTGCCAGCAGCGCCGGGACAGGGGGCGGACAGCCCCAGCATTTT.

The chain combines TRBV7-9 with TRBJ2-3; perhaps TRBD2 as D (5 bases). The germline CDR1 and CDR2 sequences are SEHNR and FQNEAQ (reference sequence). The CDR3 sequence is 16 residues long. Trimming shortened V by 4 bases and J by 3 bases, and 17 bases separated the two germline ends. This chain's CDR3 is CASSSRGARGTDTQYF. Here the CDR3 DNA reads TGTGCCAGCAGCTCCCGGGGAGCGAGAGGGACAGATACGCAGTATTTT.

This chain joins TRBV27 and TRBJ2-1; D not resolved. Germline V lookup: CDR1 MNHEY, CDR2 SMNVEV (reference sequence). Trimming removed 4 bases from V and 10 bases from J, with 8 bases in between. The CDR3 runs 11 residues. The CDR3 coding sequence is TGTGCCAGCAGTTCAAACGTGGAGCAGTTCTTC. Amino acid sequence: CASSSNVEQFF.

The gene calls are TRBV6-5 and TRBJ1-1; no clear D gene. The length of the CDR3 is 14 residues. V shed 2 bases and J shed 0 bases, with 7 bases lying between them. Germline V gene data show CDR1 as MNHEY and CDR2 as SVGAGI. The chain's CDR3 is CASSYDTLNTEAFF. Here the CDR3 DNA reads TGTGCCAGCAGTTACGACACTTTGAACACTGAAGCTTTCTTT.

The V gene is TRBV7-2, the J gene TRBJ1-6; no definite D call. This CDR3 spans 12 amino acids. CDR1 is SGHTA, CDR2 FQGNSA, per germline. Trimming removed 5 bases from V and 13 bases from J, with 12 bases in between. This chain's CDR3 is CASSPAARPLHF. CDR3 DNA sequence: TGTGCCAGCAGCCCCGCCGCCCGGCCCCTCCACTTT.

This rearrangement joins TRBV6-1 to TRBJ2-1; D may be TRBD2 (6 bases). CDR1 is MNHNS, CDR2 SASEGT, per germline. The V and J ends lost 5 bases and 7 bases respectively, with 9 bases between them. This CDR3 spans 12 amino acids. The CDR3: CASSPSVNEQFF. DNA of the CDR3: TGTGCCAGCAGTCCTAGCGTTAATGAGCAGTTCTTC.